This TCR beta chain was recovered during a study of T cells in Graves' hyperthyroidism and ophthalmopathy. General study results and limits: Blood held most thyroid clonotypes expanded above 0.001 frequency.

Clinical symptoms, serum thyroxine and TRAb, thyroid ultrasound and orbital computed tomography were used for the diagnoses. Germline CDR1 MGHRA, CDR2 YSYEKL. V was clipped by 0 bases and J by 6 bases; unmatched bases: 3. The CDR3 contains 14 residues. This clonotype was observed many times. What it binds is unknown. RNA transcripts were the template for amplifying TCR beta CDR3 regions. Primed by the HTBI set, a first-round RT-PCR was run on the TCR CDR3. One entry per CDR3 protein results from TCRdb running MiXCR on the multiplex PCR reads. The repertoire holds 530,000 or so distinct CDR3 sequences, with roughly 50% as singletons.

This receptor was identified in a woman in her late teens or twenties with Graves' hyperthyroidism. Sequencing was performed on peripheral blood or thyroid tissue (not recorded which). This chain connects TRBV4-1 to TRBJ1-2; 8 nucleotides match TRBD1. The DNA of the CDR3 is TGCGCCAGCAGCCAAGATCGGACAGGGAATGGCTACACCTTC. This codes for CASSQDRTGNGYTF.